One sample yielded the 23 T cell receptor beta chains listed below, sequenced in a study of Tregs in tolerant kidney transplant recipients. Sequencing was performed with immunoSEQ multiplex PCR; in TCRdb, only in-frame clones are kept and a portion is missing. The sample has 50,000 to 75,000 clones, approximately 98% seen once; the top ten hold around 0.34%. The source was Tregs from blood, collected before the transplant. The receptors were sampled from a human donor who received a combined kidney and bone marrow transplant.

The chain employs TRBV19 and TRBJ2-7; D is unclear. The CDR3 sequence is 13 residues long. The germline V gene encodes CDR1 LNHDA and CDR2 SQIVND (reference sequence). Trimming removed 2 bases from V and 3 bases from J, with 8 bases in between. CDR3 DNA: TGTGCCAGTAGTATACCCAACAACTACGAGCAGTACTTC. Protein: CASSIPNNYEQYF.

For the CDR3, the DNA is TGCGCCAGCAGCTTGGCTCCTTACTACGAGCAGTACTTC. Translation gives CASSLAPYYEQYF. This chain links TRBV5-1 with TRBJ2-7, with no clear D. The V end lost 0 bases, the J end lost 3 bases, and 7 bases lay between the germline ends. Germline V gene lookup returns CDR1 SGHRS and CDR2 YFSETQ. This CDR3 has 13 amino acids.

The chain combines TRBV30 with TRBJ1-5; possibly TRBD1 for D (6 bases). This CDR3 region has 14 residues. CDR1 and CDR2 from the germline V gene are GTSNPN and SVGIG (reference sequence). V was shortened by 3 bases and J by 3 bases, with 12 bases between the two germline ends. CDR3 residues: CAWRQTGTNQPQHF. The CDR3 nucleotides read TGTGCCTGGAGGCAAACAGGGACCAATCAGCCCCAGCATTTT.

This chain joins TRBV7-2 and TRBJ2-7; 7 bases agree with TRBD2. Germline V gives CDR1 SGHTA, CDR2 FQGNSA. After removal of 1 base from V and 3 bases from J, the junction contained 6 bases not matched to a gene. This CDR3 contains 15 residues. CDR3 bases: TGTGCCAGCAGCTTAGGAGGCACGGGAGGCTACGAGCAGTACTTC. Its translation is CASSLGGTGGYEQYF.

CDR3 sequence: CASPNSGRAYNEQFF. The CDR3 DNA reads as TGTGCCAGTCCGAATAGCGGGAGAGCCTACAATGAGCAGTTCTTC. The chain couples TRBV11-3 to TRBJ2-1, with 9 bases fitting TRBD2. This CDR3 has 15 residues. Germline CDR1 SGHNT, CDR2 YENEEA. V dropped 9 bases and J dropped 2; count of bases not matched to a gene: 8.

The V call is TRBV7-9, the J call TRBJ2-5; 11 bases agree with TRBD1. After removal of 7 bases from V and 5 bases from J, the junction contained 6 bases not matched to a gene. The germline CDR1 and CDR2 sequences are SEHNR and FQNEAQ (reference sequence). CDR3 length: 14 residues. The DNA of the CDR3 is TGTGCCAGCACCCGGACAGGGGGCAAGGAGACCCAGTACTTC. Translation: CASTRTGGKETQYF.

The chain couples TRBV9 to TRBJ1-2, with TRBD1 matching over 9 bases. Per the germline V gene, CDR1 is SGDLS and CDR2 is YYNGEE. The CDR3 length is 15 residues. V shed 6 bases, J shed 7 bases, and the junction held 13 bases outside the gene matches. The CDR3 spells CASNVPQQGAGGYTF. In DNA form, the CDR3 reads TGTGCCAGCAACGTGCCACAACAGGGGGCCGGTGGCTACACCTTC.

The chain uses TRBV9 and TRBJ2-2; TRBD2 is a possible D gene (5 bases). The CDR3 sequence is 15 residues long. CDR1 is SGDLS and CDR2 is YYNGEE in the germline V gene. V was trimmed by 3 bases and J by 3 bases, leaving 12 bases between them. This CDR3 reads CASSGGLWDTGELFF. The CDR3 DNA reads TGTGCCAGCAGCGGTGGACTTTGGGACACCGGGGAGCTGTTTTTT.

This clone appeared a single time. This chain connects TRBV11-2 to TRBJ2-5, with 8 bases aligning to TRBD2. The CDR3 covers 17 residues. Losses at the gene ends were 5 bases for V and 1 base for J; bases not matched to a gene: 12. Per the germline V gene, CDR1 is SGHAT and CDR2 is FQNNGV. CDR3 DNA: TGTGCCAGCAGCCACCAGAGCGGGAGAGGGCTCCAAGAGACCCAGTACTTC. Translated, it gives CASSHQSGRGLQETQYF.

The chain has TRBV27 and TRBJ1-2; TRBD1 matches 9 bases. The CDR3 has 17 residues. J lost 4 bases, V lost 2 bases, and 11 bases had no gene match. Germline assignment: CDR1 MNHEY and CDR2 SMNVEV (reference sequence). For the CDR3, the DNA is TGTGCCAGCAGTTTAGCGGGGACAGGGAGGAGCGGCTATGGCTACACCTTC. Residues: CASSLAGTGRSGYGYTF.

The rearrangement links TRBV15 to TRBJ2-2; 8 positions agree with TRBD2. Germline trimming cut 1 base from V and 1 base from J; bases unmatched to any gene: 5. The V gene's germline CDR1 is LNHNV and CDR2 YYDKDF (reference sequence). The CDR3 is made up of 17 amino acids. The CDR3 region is CATSRALTSGNTGELFF. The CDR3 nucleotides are TGTGCCACCAGCAGAGCCCTCACTAGCGGGAACACCGGGGAGCTGTTTTTT.

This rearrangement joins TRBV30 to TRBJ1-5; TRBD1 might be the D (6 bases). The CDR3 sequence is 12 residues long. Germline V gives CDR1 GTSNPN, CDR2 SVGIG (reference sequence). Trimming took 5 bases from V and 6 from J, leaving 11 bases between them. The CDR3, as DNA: TGTGCCTGGGGGACAACGGGTCAGCCCCAGCATTTT. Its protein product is CAWGTTGQPQHF.

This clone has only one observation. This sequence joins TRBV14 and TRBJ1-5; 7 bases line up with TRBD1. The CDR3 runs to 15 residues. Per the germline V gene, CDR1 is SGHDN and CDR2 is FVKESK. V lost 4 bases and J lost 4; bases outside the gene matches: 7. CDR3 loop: CASSLWTGSNQPQHF. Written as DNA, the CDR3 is TGTGCCAGCAGCCTCTGGACAGGTTCGAATCAGCCCCAGCATTTT.

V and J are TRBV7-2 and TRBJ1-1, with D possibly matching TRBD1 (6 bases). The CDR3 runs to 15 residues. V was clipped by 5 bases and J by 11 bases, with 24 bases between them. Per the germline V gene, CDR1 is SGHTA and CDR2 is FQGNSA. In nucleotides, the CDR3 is TGTGCCAGCAGCGCACCGAGAGGGGGTGTAGGACGGGCTTTCTTT. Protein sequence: CASSAPRGGVGRAFF.

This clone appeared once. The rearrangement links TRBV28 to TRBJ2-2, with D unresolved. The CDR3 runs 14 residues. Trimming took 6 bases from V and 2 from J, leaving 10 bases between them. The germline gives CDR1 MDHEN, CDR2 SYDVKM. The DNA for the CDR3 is TGTGCCAGCAGCTCGAACATCAACACCGGGGAGCTGTTTTTT. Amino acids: CASSSNINTGELFF.

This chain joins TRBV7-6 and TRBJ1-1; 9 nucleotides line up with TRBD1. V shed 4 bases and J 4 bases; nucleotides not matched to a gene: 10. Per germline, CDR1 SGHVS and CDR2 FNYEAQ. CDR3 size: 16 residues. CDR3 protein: CASSSDRGEQGTEAFF. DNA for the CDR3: TGTGCCAGCAGCTCGGACAGGGGAGAACAAGGCACTGAAGCTTTCTTT.

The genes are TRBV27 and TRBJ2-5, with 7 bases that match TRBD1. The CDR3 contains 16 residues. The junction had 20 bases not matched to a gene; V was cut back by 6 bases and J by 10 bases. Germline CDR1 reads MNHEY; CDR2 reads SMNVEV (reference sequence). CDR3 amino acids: CASSNRDSGDRRIQYF. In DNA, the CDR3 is TGTGCCAGCAGCAACCGGGACAGTGGTGACCGAAGGATCCAGTACTTC.

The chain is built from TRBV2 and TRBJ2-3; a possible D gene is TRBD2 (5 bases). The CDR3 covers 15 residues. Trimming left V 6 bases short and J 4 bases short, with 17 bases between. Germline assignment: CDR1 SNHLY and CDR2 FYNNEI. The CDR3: CASRAHLLVADTQYF. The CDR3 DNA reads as TGTGCCAGCAGGGCCCATCTACTAGTTGCAGATACGCAGTATTTT.

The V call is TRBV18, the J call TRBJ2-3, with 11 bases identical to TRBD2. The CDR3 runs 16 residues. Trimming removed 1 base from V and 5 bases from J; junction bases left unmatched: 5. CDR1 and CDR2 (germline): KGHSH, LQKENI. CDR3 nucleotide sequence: TGTGCCAGCTCACCACGACTAGCGGGAACGGGAGATACGCAGTATTTT. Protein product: CASSPRLAGTGDTQYF.

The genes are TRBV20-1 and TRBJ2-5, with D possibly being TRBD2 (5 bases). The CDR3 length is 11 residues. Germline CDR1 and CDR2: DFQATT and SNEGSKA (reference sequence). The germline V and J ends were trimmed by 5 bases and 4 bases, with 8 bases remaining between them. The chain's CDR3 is CSAPEGETQYF. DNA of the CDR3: TGCAGTGCTCCCGAGGGAGAGACCCAGTACTTC.

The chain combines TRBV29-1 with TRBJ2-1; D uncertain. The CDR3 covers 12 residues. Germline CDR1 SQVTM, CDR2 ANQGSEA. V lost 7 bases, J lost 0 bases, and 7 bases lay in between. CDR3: CSARSSYNEQFF. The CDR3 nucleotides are TGCAGCGCGAGGAGCTCCTACAATGAGCAGTTCTTC.

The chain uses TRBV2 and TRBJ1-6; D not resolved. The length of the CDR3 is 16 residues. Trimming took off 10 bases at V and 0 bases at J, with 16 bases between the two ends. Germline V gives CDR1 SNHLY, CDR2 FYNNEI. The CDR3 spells CATGITQSSYNSPLHF. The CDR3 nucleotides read TGTGCCACAGGAATCACCCAGAGCTCCTATAATTCACCCCTCCACTTT.

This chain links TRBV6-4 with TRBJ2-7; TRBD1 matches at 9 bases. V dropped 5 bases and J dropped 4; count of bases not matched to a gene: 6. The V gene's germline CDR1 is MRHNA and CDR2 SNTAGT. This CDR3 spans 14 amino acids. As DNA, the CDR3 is TGTGCCAGCAGTCGTCGACAGGGGGATTACGAGCAGTACTTC. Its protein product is CASSRRQGDYEQYF.